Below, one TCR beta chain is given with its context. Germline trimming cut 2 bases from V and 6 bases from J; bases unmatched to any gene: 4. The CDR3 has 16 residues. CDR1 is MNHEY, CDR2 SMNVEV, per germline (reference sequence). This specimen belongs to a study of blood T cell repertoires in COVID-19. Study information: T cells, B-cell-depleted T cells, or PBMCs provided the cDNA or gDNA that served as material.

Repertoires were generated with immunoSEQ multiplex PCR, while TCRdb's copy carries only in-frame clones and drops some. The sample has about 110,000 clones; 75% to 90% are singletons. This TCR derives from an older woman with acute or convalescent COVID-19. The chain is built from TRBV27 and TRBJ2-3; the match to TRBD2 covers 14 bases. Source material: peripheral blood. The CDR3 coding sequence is TGTGCCAGCAGTTTACAGACTAGCGGGGGGGCTGATACGCAGTATTTT. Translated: CASSLQTSGGADTQYF.